The clone carrying this T cell receptor (beta chain) was picked up a small number of times. Its matching antigen is unknown. V lost 3 bases and J 4 bases, leaving 16 bases between the germline ends. Germline V CDR1 and CDR2: SGDLS, YYNGEE. The CDR3 is 15 residues long. The source of the sample is a study of follicular helper T cells after annual influenza vaccination. The study's findings and limits: ICOS+CD38+ cTfh clonality tracked population frequency, and its change tracked circulating plasmablast change.

The time point is: 2014-2015 season, 7 days after vaccination. Adults received seasonal inactivated influenza vaccine, with sorted blood CD4 subsets sequenced before and after. Sorted cTfh were non-naive CD4+CXCR5+PD-1+, either ICOS+CD38+ or ICOS-CD38-. TCRB sequencing was done at Survey resolution level. Generated by immunoSEQ multiplex PCR, the TCRdb table keeps only in-frame clones and is missing some. The sample lists 1,500 or so clones, around 65% occurring once. The source of this sequence is an adult who received the influenza vaccine. The chain recombines TRBV9 with TRBJ1-2, with D uncertain. The sample in question was CXCR5+ CD38+ circulating T follicular helper cells from blood, obtained 7 days after influenza vaccination. Indicated subset: circulating Tfh, non-naive CD4+CXCR5+PD-1+ (ICOS+CD38+ or ICOS-CD38-). The CDR3: CASSGDPDGIYGYTF. The CDR3 DNA is TGTGCCAGCAGCGGAGATCCGGACGGGATCTATGGCTACACCTTC.